This TCR beta chain was found in a study of T cells in Graves' hyperthyroidism and ophthalmopathy. Germline V gives CDR1 ENHRY, CDR2 SYGVKD. V lost 2 bases and J lost 5, with 15 bases in between. The CDR3 extends over 15 amino acids. Researchers amplified the TCR beta CDR3 regions from RNA transcripts. Primed by the HTBI set, a first-round RT-PCR was run on the TCR CDR3. TCRdb re-analysed the multiplex PCR reads in MiXCR, keeping a single row per CDR3 protein. This sample has about 210,000 distinct CDR3 sequences, with roughly a sixth found just once. The clonotype originates from a man aged 50 to 59 with Graves' hyperthyroidism. Sequencing was done on a sample of blood. This chain joins TRBV10-3 and TRBJ1-1, with D perhaps TRBD1 (6 bases). CDR3 sequence: CAISEGGGRGTEAFF. CDR3 bases: TGTGCCATCAGTGAGGGGGGGGGGCGCGGTACTGAAGCTTTCTTT.